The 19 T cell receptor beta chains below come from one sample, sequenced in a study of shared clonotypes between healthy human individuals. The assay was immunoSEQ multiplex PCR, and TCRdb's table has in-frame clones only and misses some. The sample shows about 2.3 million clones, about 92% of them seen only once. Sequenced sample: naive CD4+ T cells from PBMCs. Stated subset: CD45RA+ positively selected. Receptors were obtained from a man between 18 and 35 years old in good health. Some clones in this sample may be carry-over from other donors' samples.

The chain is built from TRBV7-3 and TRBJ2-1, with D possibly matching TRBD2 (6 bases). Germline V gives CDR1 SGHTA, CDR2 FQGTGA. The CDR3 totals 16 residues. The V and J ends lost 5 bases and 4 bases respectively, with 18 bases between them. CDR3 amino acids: CASSPTVGGIYNEQFF. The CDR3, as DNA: TGTGCCAGCAGCCCCACCGTCGGCGGGATTTACAATGAGCAGTTCTTC.

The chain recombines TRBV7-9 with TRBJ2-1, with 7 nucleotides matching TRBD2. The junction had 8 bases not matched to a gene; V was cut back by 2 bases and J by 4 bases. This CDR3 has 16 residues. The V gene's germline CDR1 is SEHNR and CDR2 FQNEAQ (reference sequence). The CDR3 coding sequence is TGTGCCAGCAGCTTACGTGGCGGGAGAAGTTACAATGAGCAGTTCTTC. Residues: CASSLRGGRSYNEQFF.

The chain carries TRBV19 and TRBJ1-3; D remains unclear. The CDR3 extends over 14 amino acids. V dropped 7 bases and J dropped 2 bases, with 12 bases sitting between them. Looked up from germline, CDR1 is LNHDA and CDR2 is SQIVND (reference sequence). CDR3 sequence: CASKVARTGNTIYF. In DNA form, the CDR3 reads TGTGCCAGTAAGGTGGCGCGGACTGGAAACACCATATATTTT.

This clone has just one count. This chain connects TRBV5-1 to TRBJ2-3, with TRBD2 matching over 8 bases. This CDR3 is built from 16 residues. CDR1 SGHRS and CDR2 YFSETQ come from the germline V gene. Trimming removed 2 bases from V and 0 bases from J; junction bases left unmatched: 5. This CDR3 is CASSLSGGLSTDTQYF. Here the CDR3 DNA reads TGCGCCAGCAGCTTAAGCGGGGGCCTTAGCACAGATACGCAGTATTTT.

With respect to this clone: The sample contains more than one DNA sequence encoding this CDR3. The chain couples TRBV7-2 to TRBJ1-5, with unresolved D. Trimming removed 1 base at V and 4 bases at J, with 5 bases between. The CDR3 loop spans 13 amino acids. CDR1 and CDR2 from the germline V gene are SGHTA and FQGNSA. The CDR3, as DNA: TGTGCCAGCAGCTTAGACGCAAATCAGCCCCAGCATTTT. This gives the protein CASSLDANQPQHF.

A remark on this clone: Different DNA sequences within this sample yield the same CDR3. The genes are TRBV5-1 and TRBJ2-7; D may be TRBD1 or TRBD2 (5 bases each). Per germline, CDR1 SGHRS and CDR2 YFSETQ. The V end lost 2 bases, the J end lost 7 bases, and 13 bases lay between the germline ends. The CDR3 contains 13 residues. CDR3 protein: CASSFGQGGEQYF. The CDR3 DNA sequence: TGCGCCAGCAGCTTTGGCCAGGGCGGGGAGCAGTACTTC.

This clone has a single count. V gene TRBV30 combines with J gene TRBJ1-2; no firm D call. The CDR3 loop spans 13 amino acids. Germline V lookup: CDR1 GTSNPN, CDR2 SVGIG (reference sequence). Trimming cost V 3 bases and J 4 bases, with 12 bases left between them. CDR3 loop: CAWSLGEPYGYTF. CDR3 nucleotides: TGTGCCTGGAGCCTCGGGGAACCCTATGGCTACACCTTC.

The CDR3 region has the DNA TGTGCCAGCTCCCTGCCGGGAGCAAGCATCCAGCCTGATGGCTACACCTTC. Translated: CASSLPGASIQPDGYTF. This chain connects TRBV7-9 to TRBJ1-2; no clear D. CDR1 and CDR2 (germline): SEHNR, FQNEAQ (reference sequence). The CDR3 has 17 amino acids. Between the trimmed V and J ends, which lost 8 bases and 6 bases, there was a span of 28 bases.

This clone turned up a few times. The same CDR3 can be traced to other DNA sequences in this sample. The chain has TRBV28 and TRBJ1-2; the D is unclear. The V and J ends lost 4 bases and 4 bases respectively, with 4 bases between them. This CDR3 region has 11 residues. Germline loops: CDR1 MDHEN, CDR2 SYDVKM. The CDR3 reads CASSYSYGYTF. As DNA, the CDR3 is TGTGCCAGCAGTTACAGCTATGGCTACACCTTC.

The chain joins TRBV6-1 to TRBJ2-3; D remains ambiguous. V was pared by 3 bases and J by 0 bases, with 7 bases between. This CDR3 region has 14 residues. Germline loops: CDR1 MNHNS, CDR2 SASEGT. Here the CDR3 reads CASSEFTSTDTQYF. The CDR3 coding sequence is TGTGCCAGCAGTGAGTTCACTAGCACAGATACGCAGTATTTT.

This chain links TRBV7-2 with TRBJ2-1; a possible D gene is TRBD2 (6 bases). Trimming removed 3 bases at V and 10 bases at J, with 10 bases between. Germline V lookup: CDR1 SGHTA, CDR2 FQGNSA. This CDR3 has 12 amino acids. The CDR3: CASSFNREEQFF. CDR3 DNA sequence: TGTGCCAGCAGCTTCAACCGGGAGGAGCAGTTCTTC.

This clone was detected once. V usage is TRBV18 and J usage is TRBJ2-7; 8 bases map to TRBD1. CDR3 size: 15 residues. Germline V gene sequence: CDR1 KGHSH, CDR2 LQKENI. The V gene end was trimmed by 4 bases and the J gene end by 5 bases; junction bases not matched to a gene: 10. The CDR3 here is CASSRHQGALDEQYF. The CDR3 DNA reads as TGTGCCAGCTCACGACATCAGGGGGCTCTCGACGAGCAGTACTTC.

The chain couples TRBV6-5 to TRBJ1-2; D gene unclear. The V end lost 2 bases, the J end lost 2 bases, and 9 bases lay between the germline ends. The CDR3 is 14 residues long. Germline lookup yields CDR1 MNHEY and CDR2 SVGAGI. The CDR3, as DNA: TGTGCCAGCAGTTACACTCGGGAGAACTATGGCTACACCTTC. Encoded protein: CASSYTRENYGYTF.

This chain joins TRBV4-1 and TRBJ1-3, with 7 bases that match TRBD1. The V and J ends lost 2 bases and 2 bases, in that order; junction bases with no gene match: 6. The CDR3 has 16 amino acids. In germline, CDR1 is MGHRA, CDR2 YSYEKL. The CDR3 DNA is TGCGCCAGCAGCCAATTCGGGACAGTCACTGGAAACACCATATATTTT. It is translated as CASSQFGTVTGNTIYF.

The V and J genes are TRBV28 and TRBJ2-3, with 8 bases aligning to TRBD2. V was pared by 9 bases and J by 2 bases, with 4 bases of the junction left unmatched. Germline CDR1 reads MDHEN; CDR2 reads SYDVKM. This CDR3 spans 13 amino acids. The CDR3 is CASSGVPTDTQYF. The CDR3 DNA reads TGTGCCAGTAGCGGGGTCCCCACAGATACGCAGTATTTT.

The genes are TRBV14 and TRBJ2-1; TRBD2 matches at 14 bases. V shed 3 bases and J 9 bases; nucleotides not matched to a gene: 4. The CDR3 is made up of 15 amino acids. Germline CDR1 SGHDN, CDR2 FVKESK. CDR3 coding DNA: TGTGCCAGCAGCCAGGGACTAGCGGGAGAGGTTGAGCAGTTCTTC. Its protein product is CASSQGLAGEVEQFF. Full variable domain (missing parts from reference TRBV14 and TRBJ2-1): EAGVTQFPSHSVIEKGQTVTLRCDPISGHDNLYWYRRVMGKEIKFLLHFVKESKQDESGMPNNRFLAERTGGTYSTLKVQPAELEDSGVYFCASSQGLAGEVEQFFGPGTRLTVL.

The CDR3 sequence is CASSQSTGILGGYTF. In DNA, the CDR3 is TGCGCCAGCAGCCAGTCAACAGGGATCCTTGGAGGCTACACCTTC. This rearrangement joins TRBV4-1 to TRBJ1-2; tentatively, D is TRBD1 (6 bases). The germline CDR1 and CDR2 sequences are MGHRA and YSYEKL. The CDR3 contains 15 residues. Trimming took off 3 bases at V and 8 bases at J, with 19 bases between the two ends.

The CDR3 loop reads CASSQRMSGRAGGTDTQYF. As DNA, the CDR3 is TGTGCCAGCAGCCAAAGGATGAGCGGGAGGGCCGGGGGCACAGATACGCAGTATTTT. The genes are TRBV4-2 and TRBJ2-3; TRBD2 agrees at 10 bases. Germline V CDR1 and CDR2: LGHNA, YNFKEQ. The V and J ends lost 2 bases and 1 base, in that order; junction bases with no gene match: 12. The CDR3 extends over 19 amino acids.

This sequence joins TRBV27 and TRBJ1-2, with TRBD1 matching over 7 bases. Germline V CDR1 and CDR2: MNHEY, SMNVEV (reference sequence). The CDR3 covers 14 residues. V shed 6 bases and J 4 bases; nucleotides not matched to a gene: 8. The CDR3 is CASSSGGQIYGYTF. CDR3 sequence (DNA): TGTGCCAGCAGCTCAGGGGGACAGATCTATGGCTACACCTTC.